This TCR beta chain was documented in a study of blood T cells in healthy people across ages. In the study overall: Template switching captured about one barcoded beta molecule per two T cells. Study outcomes and limitations: There was no known CMV status for donors, so expanded clonotype changes were possibly confounded.

V lost 2 bases, J lost 8 bases, and 16 bases lay in between. Germline V gene data show CDR1 as LGHDT and CDR2 as YNNKEL (reference sequence). The CDR3 loop spans 15 amino acids. Combining a sample-barcoded 5' primer with a J-beta primer mix, a second PCR ran for about 7 to 11 cycles. A single record per CDR3 protein comes from TCRdb applying MiXCR to the 5' RACE reads. Among 700,000 or so distinct CDR3 sequences listed, 22% were seen once. Only a few counts were recorded for this clonotype. Its cognate antigen is unknown. This chain joins TRBV3-1 and TRBJ2-1, with D tentatively TRBD1 (6 bases). Material: blood. The receptor was derived from a man in his 70s in good health. Here the CDR3 DNA reads TGTGCCAGCAGCCAAACTTCCTACAGGGTTGATGAGCAGTTCTTC. It specifies CASSQTSYRVDEQFF.